This T cell receptor beta chain is from a study of naive and memory T cell subsets. Overall study results and limits: Possibly reflecting memory cells re-expressing CD45RA, a few larger clonotypes occurred in naive repertoires, especially CD8. The power law exponent of TCR abundance differed between naive and memory cells. From naive to CM, EM and EMRA, diversity decreased and Gini increased.

This clonotype was observed a handful of times. Its matching antigen is unknown. The beta constant-region primer was an equimolar mix of two oligonucleotides covering TRBC1 and TRBC2. Four rounds of PCR amplified the ligated cDNA using nested alpha and beta constant-region primers plus SP2. TCRdb processed the UMI-ligation and nested PCR reads anew with MiXCR; each CDR3 protein has one entry. The sample has more than 95,000 distinct CDR3 sequences; about 14% are singletons. In germline, CDR1 is MDHEN, CDR2 SYDVKM. V lost 3 bases to trimming and J lost 9 bases, with 8 bases between them. The CDR3 runs to 11 residues.

The chain employs TRBV28 and TRBJ1-1, with no clear D. Sequencing was carried out using naive CD8+ T cells from blood. The source is a human donor in good health. The CDR3 DNA sequence: TGTGCCAGCAGTTTGGGGATTCAAGCTTTCTTT. Translating it yields CASSLGIQAFF.